This T cell receptor (beta chain) was observed in a study of cytomegalovirus exposure and HLA in healthy donors. Study observations and caveats: Testing in vitro showed a few CMV-associated chains specific for CMV antigens. Cytomegalovirus association was listed for about 160 TCR beta chains. Only CMV serostatus was available as immune exposure information.

Between the trimmed V and J ends, which lost 3 bases and 6 bases, there was a span of 14 bases. The CDR3 extends over 15 amino acids. Germline V gives CDR1 MNHEY, CDR2 SMNVEV (reference sequence). Researchers ran the PCR with 60 Vbeta and 13 Jbeta primers. TCRdb's copy holds only in-frame clones and misses some; the assay was immunoSEQ multiplex PCR. The sample table includes about 210,000 clones. As regards this clone: Its specificity is unknown.

The genes are TRBV27 and TRBJ1-4, with D hard to call. This sequence was found in a woman aged 25 to 39 in good health and CMV-seropositive. The specimen sequenced was PBMCs. CDR3 nucleotide sequence: TGTGCCAGCAGTTTCGAGGGTTTCGGCCATGAAAAACTGTTTTTT. Its translation is CASSFEGFGHEKLFF.